One sample yielded the 17 T cell receptor beta chains listed below, sequenced in a study of naive and memory T cell subsets. Study results and limitations: Naive repertoires, especially CD8, held a few larger clonotypes, possibly memory cells re-expressing CD45RA.

An equimolar mix of two oligonucleotides served as the beta constant-region primer for TRBC1 and TRBC2. Ligated cDNA was amplified by four rounds of PCR with nested alpha and beta constant-region primers and SP2. TCRdb ran MiXCR on the UMI-ligation and nested PCR reads and lists one entry per CDR3 protein. The sample lists about 100,000 distinct CDR3 sequences; 14% were seen once. The antigens for these receptors are not known. Source material: naive CD8+ T cells from blood. All receptors derive from a human donor in good health.

Details on this clonotype: A junction boundary mismatches the germline segment, possibly from a read error. This rearrangement joins TRBV10-3 to TRBJ2-5; 8 bases match TRBD2. This CDR3 contains 15 residues. Germline V gene data show CDR1 as ENHRY and CDR2 as SYGVKD. The CDR3 coding sequence is TGTGCCATCAGTGAGTCCGAGCGGGGGAAAGAGACCCGGTACTTC. Translated, it gives CAISESERGKETRYF.

This clonotype has a count of ten or more. V is TRBV12-3 or TRBV12-4 and J is TRBJ2-7, with D unclear. Trimming removed 8 bases from V and 4 bases from J, with 12 bases in between. The CDR3 totals 12 residues. This CDR3 is CASSHVKYEQYF. CDR3 DNA: TGTGCCAGCTCCCACGTGAAATACGAGCAGTACTTC.

This clonotype was detected a few times. The chain links TRBV12-3 or TRBV12-4 to TRBJ2-3, with 7 positions matching TRBD1. Trimming removed 4 bases from V and 0 bases from J; junction bases left unmatched: 7. This CDR3 is built from 16 residues. This CDR3 is CASSSLTGISTDTQYF. DNA of the CDR3: TGTGCCAGCAGTTCGTTGACAGGGATTAGCACAGATACGCAGTATTTT.

The rearrangement links TRBV6-7 to TRBJ1-1, with D possibly matching TRBD1 (5 bases). TRBV6-7 is an ORF, and what it does is uncertain. V shed 4 bases and J shed 8 bases, with 14 bases lying between them. The CDR3 is 13 amino acids. The CDR3 protein is CASSWTFGTEAFF. The CDR3, as DNA: TGTGCCAGCAGTTGGACATTCGGGACCGAAGCTTTCTTT.

This clonotype was observed a few times. Mismatch with germline at one junction end may stem from a read error. In DNA form, the CDR3 reads TGCAGCGTTGAACTAATCGGTAGTGAGCAGATCTTC. Protein: CSVELIGSEQIF. The J gene is TRBJ2-1, the V gene TRBV29-1, with unresolved D. CDR1 SQVTM and CDR2 ANQGSEA come from the germline V gene. The CDR3 is 12 residues long.

This clonotype was recorded at least ten times. This chain joins TRBV12-3 or TRBV12-4 and TRBJ2-3; 7 nucleotides agree with TRBD1. The ends lost 5 bases at V and 7 bases at J; junction bases unmatched: 12. This CDR3 is 15 amino acids long. The CDR3 spells CASSAIYGTAHTQYF. CDR3 in DNA: TGTGCCAGCAGTGCGATATACGGGACAGCTCATACGCAGTATTTT.

This clonotype has more than one count but fewer than ten. The chain joins TRBV7-9 to TRBJ2-2; TRBD1 aligns across 8 bases. Germline V CDR1 and CDR2: SEHNR, FQNEAQ (reference sequence). The J segment lost 3 bases and the V segment lost 5 bases, leaving 5 bases of the junction unmatched. CDR3 length: 15 residues. CDR3 loop: CASSPPTGDTGELFF. CDR3 sequence (DNA): TGTGCCAGCAGCCCCCCGACAGGGGACACCGGGGAGCTGTTTTTT.

The table lists this clonotype with a few counts. This chain links TRBV7-2 with TRBJ2-1; 10 nucleotides match TRBD1. Germline CDR1 reads SGHTA; CDR2 reads FQGNSA. CDR3 length: 16 residues. V lost 6 bases, J lost 5 bases, and 10 bases stayed unmatched. This CDR3 reads CASRHGQGGWHNEQFF. CDR3 nucleotide sequence: TGTGCCAGCAGACACGGACAGGGGGGGTGGCACAATGAGCAGTTCTTC.

The chain links TRBV3-1 to TRBJ1-5; D is uncertain. Germline V gene data show CDR1 as LGHDT and CDR2 as YNNKEL (reference sequence). V lost 0 bases, J lost 9 bases, and 6 bases lay in between. CDR3 length equals 12 residues. CDR3 protein: CASSQDHGPQHF. The CDR3 nucleotides read TGTGCCAGCAGCCAAGATCACGGGCCCCAGCATTTT.

Ten or more counts support this clonotype. The chain couples TRBV7-2 to TRBJ1-6; D is unresolved. Germline CDR1 is SGHTA and CDR2 is FQGNSA. The V and J ends lost 3 bases and 7 bases respectively, with 4 bases between them. The CDR3 is made up of 12 amino acids. The CDR3 region has the DNA TGTGCCAGCAGCTTGATGAATTCACCCCTCCACTTT. It yields the protein CASSLMNSPLHF.

The sample holds a few counts of this clonotype. The chain recombines TRBV2 with TRBJ1-3; D is uncertain. CDR3 length: 17 amino acids. Germline V lookup: CDR1 SNHLY, CDR2 FYNNEI. Trimming removed 1 base from V and 0 bases from J, with 13 bases in between. The CDR3 protein is CASSEEGWEASGNTIYF. CDR3 DNA sequence: TGTGCCAGCAGTGAAGAGGGTTGGGAGGCCTCTGGAAACACCATATATTTT. Complete variable domain (other parts from reference TRBV2 and TRBJ1-3): EPEVTQTPSHQVTQMGQEVILRCVPISNHLYFYWYRQILGQKVEFLVSFYNNEISEKSEIFDDQFSVERPDGSNFTLKIRSTKLEDSAMYFCASSEEGWEASGNTIYFGEGSWLTVV.

This chain links TRBV4-3 with TRBJ2-7; D gene uncertain. Germline values: CDR1 LGHNA, CDR2 YSLEER. V dropped 0 bases and J dropped 0 bases, with 18 bases sitting between them. This CDR3 has 18 amino acids. The CDR3 nucleotides read TGCGCCAGCAGCCAAGAATACAGTATCAAAGCCTCCTCCTACGAGCAGTACTTC. Translation gives CASSQEYSIKASSYEQYF.

Only a few counts were recorded for this clonotype. The gene calls are TRBV7-3 and TRBJ2-3, with 7 bases that match TRBD2. CDR3 size: 15 residues. V trimming: 2 bases; J trimming: 4 bases; junction bases outside the gene matches: 6. Germline assignment: CDR1 SGHTA and CDR2 FQGTGA. CDR3 DNA sequence: TGTGCCAGCAGCTTAGAGGCGGGAGTTGCAGATACGCAGTATTTT. Translating it yields CASSLEAGVADTQYF.

There are a few counts of this clonotype. The rearrangement links TRBV5-4 to TRBJ2-7; 7 nucleotides align to TRBD1. V shed 0 bases and J 3 bases; nucleotides not matched to a gene: 3. The V gene's germline CDR1 is SGHNT and CDR2 YYREEE (reference sequence). The length of the CDR3 is 14 residues. CDR3 protein: CASSLAGQRYEQYF. The CDR3 nucleotides read TGTGCCAGCAGCTTGGCGGGACAGCGCTACGAGCAGTACTTC. Variable domain in full (rest from reference TRBV5-4 and TRBJ2-7): ETGVTQSPTHLIKTRGQQVTLRCSSQSGHNTVSWYQQALGQGPQFIFQYYREEENGRGNFPPRFSGLQFPNYSSELNVNALELDDSALYLCASSLAGQRYEQYFGPGTRLTVT.

The table lists this clonotype with a few counts. V usage is TRBV10-3 and J usage is TRBJ1-1; D call uncertain. CDR1 ENHRY and CDR2 SYGVKD come from the germline V gene. The V and J ends lost 0 bases and 0 bases respectively, with 14 bases between them. This CDR3 is 17 amino acids long. The CDR3 loop is CAISESRSRSMNTEAFF. CDR3 coding DNA: TGTGCCATCAGTGAGTCGAGGTCTCGGTCGATGAACACTGAAGCTTTCTTT.

At least ten counts were recorded for this clonotype. This chain connects TRBV7-9 to TRBJ2-3; D gene unclear. The V gene lost 8 bases and the J gene lost 2 bases, with 11 bases spanning the gap. CDR3 length equals 13 residues. The germline CDR1 and CDR2 sequences are SEHNR and FQNEAQ (reference sequence). CDR3 protein: CASSDGPTDTQYF. The CDR3 region has the DNA TGTGCCAGCTCGGACGGCCCCACAGATACGCAGTATTTT.

This clonotype was detected only a few times. This chain connects TRBV3-1 to TRBJ2-1; maybe TRBD2 (6 bases). The ends were cut back, 4 bases at V and 7 bases at J, with 17 bases in the middle. Germline V gene sequence: CDR1 LGHDT, CDR2 YNNKEL (reference sequence). The CDR3 contains 15 residues. The CDR3 region is CASSPDRDWENEQFF. In nucleotides, the CDR3 is TGTGCCAGCAGCCCGGACCGGGACTGGGAAAATGAGCAGTTCTTC.